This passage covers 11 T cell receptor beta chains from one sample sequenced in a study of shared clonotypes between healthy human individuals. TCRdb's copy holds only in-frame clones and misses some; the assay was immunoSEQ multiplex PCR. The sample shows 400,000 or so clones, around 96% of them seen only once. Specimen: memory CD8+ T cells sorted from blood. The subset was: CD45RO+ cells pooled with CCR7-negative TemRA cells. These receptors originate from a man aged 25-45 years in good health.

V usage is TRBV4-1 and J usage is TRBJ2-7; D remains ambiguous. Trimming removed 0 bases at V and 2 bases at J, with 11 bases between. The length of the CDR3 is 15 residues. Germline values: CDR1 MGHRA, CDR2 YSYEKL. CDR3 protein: CASSQDKNGPYEQYF. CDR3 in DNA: TGCGCCAGCAGCCAAGATAAGAACGGACCCTACGAGCAGTACTTC.

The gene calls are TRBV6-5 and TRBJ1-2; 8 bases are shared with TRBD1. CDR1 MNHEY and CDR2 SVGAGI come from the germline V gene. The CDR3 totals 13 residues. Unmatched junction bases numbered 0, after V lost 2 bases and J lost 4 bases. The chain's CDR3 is CASSYTGGYGYTF. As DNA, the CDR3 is TGTGCCAGCAGTTACACAGGGGGCTATGGCTACACCTTC.

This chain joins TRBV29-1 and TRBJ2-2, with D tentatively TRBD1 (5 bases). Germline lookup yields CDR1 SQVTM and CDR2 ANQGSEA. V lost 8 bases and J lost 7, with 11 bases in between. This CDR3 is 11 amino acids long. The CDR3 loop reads CSPRASGELFF. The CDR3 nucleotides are TGCAGCCCCAGGGCTAGCGGGGAGCTGTTTTTT.

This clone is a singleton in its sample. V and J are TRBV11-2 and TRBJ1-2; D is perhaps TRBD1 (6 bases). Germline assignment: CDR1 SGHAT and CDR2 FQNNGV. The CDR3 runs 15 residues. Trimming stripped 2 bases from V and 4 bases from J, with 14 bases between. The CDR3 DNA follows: TGTGCCAGCAGCTTATCTGAGGTACAGGGCTATGGCTACACCTTC. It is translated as CASSLSEVQGYGYTF.

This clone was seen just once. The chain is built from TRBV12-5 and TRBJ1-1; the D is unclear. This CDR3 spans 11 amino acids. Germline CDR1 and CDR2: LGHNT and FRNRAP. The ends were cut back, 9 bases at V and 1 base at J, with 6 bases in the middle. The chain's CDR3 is CASQKNTEAFF. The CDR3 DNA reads TGTGCTAGCCAGAAGAACACTGAAGCTTTCTTT.

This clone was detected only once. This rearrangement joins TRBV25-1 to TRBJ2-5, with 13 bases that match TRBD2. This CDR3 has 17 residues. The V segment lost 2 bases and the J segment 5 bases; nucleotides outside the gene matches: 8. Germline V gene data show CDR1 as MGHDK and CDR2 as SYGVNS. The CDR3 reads CASSEGTSGRAGETQYF. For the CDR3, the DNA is TGTGCCAGCAGTGAAGGCACTAGCGGGAGGGCCGGGGAGACCCAGTACTTC.

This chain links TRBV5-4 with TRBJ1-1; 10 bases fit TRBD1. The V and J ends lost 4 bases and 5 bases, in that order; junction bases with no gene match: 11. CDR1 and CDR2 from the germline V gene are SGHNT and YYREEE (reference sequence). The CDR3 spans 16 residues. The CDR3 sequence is CASSDDRGRGVTEAFF. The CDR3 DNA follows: TGTGCCAGCAGCGACGACAGGGGGCGCGGAGTTACTGAAGCTTTCTTT.

The CDR3 sequence: CAWSRQGADEQYF. Written as DNA, the CDR3 is TGTGCCTGGAGTCGGCAGGGGGCTGACGAGCAGTACTTC. The chain combines TRBV30 with TRBJ2-7; 8 positions match TRBD1. CDR1 and CDR2 from the germline V gene are GTSNPN and SVGIG (reference sequence). This CDR3 region has 13 residues. Germline trimming cut 2 bases from V and 5 bases from J; bases unmatched to any gene: 5.

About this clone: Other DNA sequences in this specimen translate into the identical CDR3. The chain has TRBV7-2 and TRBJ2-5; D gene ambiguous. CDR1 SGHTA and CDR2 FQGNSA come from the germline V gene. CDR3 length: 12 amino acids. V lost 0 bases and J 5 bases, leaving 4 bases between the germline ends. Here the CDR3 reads CASSLAWETQYF. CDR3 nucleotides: TGTGCCAGCAGCTTAGCCTGGGAGACCCAGTACTTC.

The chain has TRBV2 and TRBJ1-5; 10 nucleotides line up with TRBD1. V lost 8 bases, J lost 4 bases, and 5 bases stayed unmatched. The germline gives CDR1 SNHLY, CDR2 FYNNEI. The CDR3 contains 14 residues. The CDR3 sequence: CASGQGVGNQPQHF. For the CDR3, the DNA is TGTGCCAGCGGACAGGGGGTAGGGAATCAGCCCCAGCATTTT. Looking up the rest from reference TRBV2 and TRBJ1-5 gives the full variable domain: EPEVTQTPSHQVTQMGQEVILRCVPISNHLYFYWYRQILGQKVEFLVSFYNNEISEKSEIFDDQFSVERPDGSNFTLKIRSTKLEDSAMYFCASGQGVGNQPQHFGDGTRLSIL.

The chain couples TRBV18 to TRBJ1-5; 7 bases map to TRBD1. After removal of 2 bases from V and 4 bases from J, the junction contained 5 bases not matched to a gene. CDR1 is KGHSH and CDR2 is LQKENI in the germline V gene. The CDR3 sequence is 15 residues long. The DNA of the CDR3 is TGTGCCAGCTCACCAACTACAGGGGCGAATCAGCCCCAGCATTTT. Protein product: CASSPTTGANQPQHF.